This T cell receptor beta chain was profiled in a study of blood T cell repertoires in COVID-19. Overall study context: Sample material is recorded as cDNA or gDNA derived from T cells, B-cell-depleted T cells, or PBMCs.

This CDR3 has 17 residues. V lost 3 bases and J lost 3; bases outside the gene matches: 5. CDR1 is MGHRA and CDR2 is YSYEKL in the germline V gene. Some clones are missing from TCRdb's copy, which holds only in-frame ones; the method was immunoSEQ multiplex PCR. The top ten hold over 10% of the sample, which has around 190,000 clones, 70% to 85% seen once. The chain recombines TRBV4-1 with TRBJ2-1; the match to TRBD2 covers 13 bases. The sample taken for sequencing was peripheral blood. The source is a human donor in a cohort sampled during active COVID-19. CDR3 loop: CASSHEGTSGIYNEQFF. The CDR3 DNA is TGCGCCAGCAGCCACGAGGGGACTAGCGGGATCTACAATGAGCAGTTCTTC.